The 27 T cell receptor beta chains listed next were all sequenced from one sample in a study of T cells after somatic rescue of genetic block (dated by TCRdb to 2018 to 2021). The receptor library was made with the immunoSEQ multiplex PCR assay. Drawn from immuneACCESS, this table holds only the in-frame rearrangements with V and J called that TCRdb kept. Clones are partly lost; checked studies trace under half to an unresolved V gene and leave the rest unexplained. Recorded for this sample are 70,000 or so clones; 92% of them occurred a single time. Approximately 3% of the sample is taken by the ten largest. Specimen: peripheral blood mononuclear cells (PBMCs). The receptors come from a man in his forties.

This rearrangement joins TRBV5-1 to TRBJ2-1, with 9 positions matching TRBD2. V shed 6 bases and J 4 bases; nucleotides not matched to a gene: 11. CDR3 length equals 16 residues. Germline values: CDR1 SGHRS, CDR2 YFSETQ. The CDR3 DNA sequence: TGCGCCAGCACCCAAATAGCGGGAGCGGGGTACAATGAGCAGTTCTTC. Its translation: CASTQIAGAGYNEQFF.

This sequence joins TRBV28 and TRBJ1-5; D gene unclear. Trimming removed 4 bases from V and 2 bases from J, with 12 bases in between. CDR3 length: 15 residues. In germline, CDR1 is MDHEN, CDR2 SYDVKM. CDR3 DNA sequence: TGTGCCAGCAGTTCCCCCGTAGGAGGCAATCAGCCCCAGCATTTT. It yields the protein CASSSPVGGNQPQHF.

The V and J genes are TRBV5-1 and TRBJ1-1, with TRBD1 matching 8 bases. This CDR3 is 16 amino acids long. Germline V CDR1 and CDR2: SGHRS, YFSETQ. Trimming at V came to 3 bases and at J to 5 bases, leaving 12 bases not matched to a gene. The DNA of the CDR3 is TGCGCCAGCAGCTCGAACCCGGGACAGGTAAGGACTGAAGCTTTCTTT. It specifies CASSSNPGQVRTEAFF.

The rearrangement uses TRBV27 and TRBJ1-1; D not certain. Trimming shortened V by 5 bases and J by 8 bases, and 18 bases separated the two germline ends. CDR3 length: 14 amino acids. Germline V CDR1 and CDR2: MNHEY, SMNVEV (reference sequence). The CDR3 reads CASSPSLVGYEAFF. The DNA for the CDR3 is TGTGCCAGCAGTCCATCCCTTGTGGGGTACGAAGCTTTCTTT.

The chain recombines TRBV6-5 with TRBJ2-1; D possibly corresponds to TRBD1 (5 bases). The germline V and J ends were trimmed by 5 bases and 8 bases, with 7 bases remaining between them. The CDR3 is 11 amino acids. Germline CDR1 and CDR2: MNHEY and SVGAGI. CDR3 DNA sequence: TGTGCCAGCAGTAGGGGCTATGAGCAGTTCTTC. Encoded protein: CASSRGYEQFF.

The V gene is TRBV5-1, the J gene TRBJ2-3, with TRBD2 matching over 12 bases. V trimming: 5 bases; J trimming: 2 bases; junction bases outside the gene matches: 3. Per germline, CDR1 SGHRS and CDR2 YFSETQ. This CDR3 has 15 amino acids. Here the CDR3 DNA reads TGCGCCAGCAGTCGGACTAGCGGGGTCACAGATACGCAGTATTTT. Translated, it gives CASSRTSGVTDTQYF. The variable domain in full, with the rest retrieved from reference TRBV5-1 and TRBJ2-3, is KAGVTQTPRYLIKTRGQQVTLSCSPISGHRSVSWYQQTPGQGLQFLFEYFSETQRNKGNFPGRFSGRQFSNSRSEMNVSTLELGDSALYLCASSRTSGVTDTQYFGPGTRLTVL.

V gene TRBV28 combines with J gene TRBJ2-7, with unresolved D. This CDR3 has 14 residues. The V end was cut by 8 bases, the J end by 1 base, with 15 bases between. CDR1 is MDHEN and CDR2 is SYDVKM in the germline V gene. The CDR3 DNA follows: TGTGCCAGCCAGATTCCGGGCAGATCCTACGAGCAGTACTTC. Protein sequence: CASQIPGRSYEQYF.

To note about this clone: An end of the junction does not agree with germline; a read error may underlie this. The chain employs TRBV7-7 and TRBJ1-5; D ambiguous. This CDR3 spans 13 amino acids. CDR1 SSHAT and CDR2 FNYEAQ come from the germline V gene (reference sequence). The CDR3 reads CASSLSFNQPQHF. CDR3 coding DNA: TGTGCTAGCAGCTTATCTTTCAATCAGCCCCAGCATTTT.

This chain links TRBV4-2 with TRBJ1-5; D unclear. V was clipped by 0 bases and J by 6 bases, with 3 bases between them. Per the germline V gene, CDR1 is LGHNA and CDR2 is YNFKEQ. The CDR3 totals 12 residues. The CDR3 sequence: CASSQDTQPQHF. The CDR3 DNA follows: TGTGCCAGCAGCCAAGATACTCAGCCCCAGCATTTT.

This sequence joins TRBV20-1 and TRBJ1-2, with 7 bases lining up with TRBD1. V lost 4 bases and J lost 4; bases outside the gene matches: 0. The CDR3 is 11 amino acids. From germline, CDR1 is DFQATT and CDR2 SNEGSKA (reference sequence). CDR3 DNA: TGCAGTGCTACAGGGGGCTATGGCTACACCTTC. Its protein is CSATGGYGYTF.

The CDR3 spells CASSQTGTSARGYEQYF. In nucleotides, the CDR3 is TGCGCCAGCAGCCAAACAGGGACTTCAGCGCGGGGGTACGAGCAGTACTTC. This sequence joins TRBV4-1 and TRBJ2-7, with D possibly TRBD2 on 7 matching bases. There are 17 residues in the CDR3. Germline CDR1 and CDR2: MGHRA and YSYEKL. Trimming stripped 2 bases from V and 4 bases from J, with 21 bases between.

This rearrangement joins TRBV7-7 to TRBJ2-7; 9 bases map to TRBD1. The CDR3 has 13 residues. The V segment lost 4 bases and the J segment 5 bases; nucleotides outside the gene matches: 3. Germline V gives CDR1 SSHAT, CDR2 FNYEAQ (reference sequence). CDR3 in DNA: TGTGCCAGCAGCTCGGGACAGGGCAACGAGCAGTACTTC. It encodes CASSSGQGNEQYF.

This clone appeared once. The rearrangement links TRBV13 to TRBJ2-1; D is tentatively TRBD1 or TRBD2 (5 bases each). The V end was cut by 1 base, the J end by 4 bases, with 14 bases between. CDR1 is PRHDT and CDR2 is FYEKMQ in the germline V gene (reference sequence). The CDR3 length is 16 residues. CDR3 DNA: TGTGCCAGCAGCTTAGATCGTCGTGGGGGTTACAATGAGCAGTTCTTC. It encodes CASSLDRRGGYNEQFF.

Written as DNA, the CDR3 is TGCGCCAGCAGCCCGGGAGGGGGGAGGTCCTACAATGAGCAGTTCTTC. It yields the protein CASSPGGGRSYNEQFF. The rearrangement links TRBV5-1 to TRBJ2-1; 8 positions match TRBD2. Germline CDR1 SGHRS, CDR2 YFSETQ. Trimming removed 4 bases from V and 1 base from J; junction bases left unmatched: 7. This CDR3 comprises 16 residues.

The genes are TRBV10-3 and TRBJ2-5, with a tentative D call TRBD1 (6 bases). The tail of the sequence fits TRBJ2-7 better, so the J call may be wrong. The CDR3 spans 14 residues. Germline loops: CDR1 ENHRY, CDR2 SYGVKD. CDR3 loop: CAISESKGAYEQYF. CDR3 bases: TGTGCCATCAGTGAGTCAAAGGGGGCCTACGAGCAGTACTTC.

The genes are TRBV9 and TRBJ1-5; 8 positions agree with TRBD1. V lost 4 bases to trimming and J lost 6 bases; unmatched junction nucleotides: 6. Germline V gene sequence: CDR1 SGDLS, CDR2 YYNGEE. This CDR3 is built from 14 residues. The CDR3 nucleotides are TGTGCCAGCAGCTTGGACAGGGAGGGTCAGCCCCAGCATTTT. Its translation: CASSLDREGQPQHF.

The J gene is TRBJ2-2, the V gene TRBV15; D uncertain. CDR1 is LNHNV and CDR2 is YYDKDF in the germline V gene (reference sequence). Trimming stripped 5 bases from V and 4 bases from J, with 8 bases between. This CDR3 is 13 amino acids long. CDR3 sequence: CATSSSLTGELFF. DNA of the CDR3: TGTGCCACCAGCTCCAGTCTCACCGGGGAGCTGTTTTTT.

The chain combines TRBV19 with TRBJ2-1, with D hard to call. Germline CDR1 LNHDA, CDR2 SQIVND (reference sequence). This CDR3 comprises 16 residues. Trimming pared 4 bases from V and 8 bases from J, leaving 21 bases between. As DNA, the CDR3 is TGTGCCAGTAGTACTAGGCCAATTTTTCGGGTCTATGAGCAGTTCTTC. Amino acid sequence: CASSTRPIFRVYEQFF.

This clone came up a few times. The chain links TRBV19 to TRBJ1-1; 7 bases align to TRBD1. CDR3 length equals 16 residues. With 4 bases clipped from V and 0 bases from J, the junction kept 8 bases outside the gene matches. The germline V gene has CDR1 LNHDA and CDR2 SQIVND (reference sequence). DNA for the CDR3: TGTGCCAGTAGTAGTCCGACAGGGCGTATGAACACTGAAGCTTTCTTT. Translating gives CASSSPTGRMNTEAFF. The full variable domain, with the rest looked up from reference TRBV19 and TRBJ1-1, is DGGITQSPKYLFRKEGQNVTLSCEQNLNHDAMYWYRQDPGQGLRLIYYSQIVNDFQKGDIAEGYSVSREKKESFPLTVTSAQKNPTAFYLCASSSPTGRMNTEAFFGQGTRLTVV.

The chain links TRBV2 to TRBJ2-5; D is ambiguous. The V gene's germline CDR1 is SNHLY and CDR2 FYNNEI. This CDR3 is 13 amino acids long. Trimming pared 1 base from V and 5 bases from J, leaving 8 bases between. DNA for the CDR3: TGTGCCAGCAGTGAAGGGCGGTCGGAGACCCAGTACTTC. Amino acids: CASSEGRSETQYF.

Points on this clone: Because the CDR3's place on the DNA is in doubt, the DNA is left out and the CDR3 is given as listed by TCRdb. The rearrangement joins TRBV12-5 to TRBJ1-2. The CDR3 has 14 residues if both end residues are counted. Germline loops: CDR1 LGHNT, CDR2 FRNRAP. The CDR3 is CASGFGAGGYGYTF.

V usage is TRBV27 and J usage is TRBJ2-2, with D perhaps being TRBD1 or TRBD2 (5 bases each). Germline V gives CDR1 MNHEY, CDR2 SMNVEV (reference sequence). The ends were cut back, 3 bases at V and 5 bases at J, with 19 bases in the middle. The CDR3 length is 17 residues. CDR3 in amino acids: CASSFRGRLLGTGELFF. In DNA, the CDR3 is TGTGCCAGCAGTTTCCGGGGCCGCCTTCTAGGGACCGGGGAGCTGTTTTTT.

This clone is a singleton in its sample. CDR3 sequence reads: CASGLVPYNEQFF. CDR3 coding DNA: TGTGCTAGTGGTTTGGTACCTTACAATGAGCAGTTCTTC. V gene TRBV12-5 combines with J gene TRBJ2-1; D unclear. Germline V gene data show CDR1 as LGHNT and CDR2 as FRNRAP. The CDR3 spans 13 residues. Deletions cut 0 bases from V and 4 bases from J, with 4 bases between.

The V gene is TRBV11-2, the J gene TRBJ1-4; D call uncertain. V gave up 2 bases and J gave up 8 bases, with 9 bases separating them. The CDR3 has 13 amino acids. The germline CDR1 and CDR2 sequences are SGHAT and FQNNGV. The DNA for the CDR3 is TGTGCCAGCAGCTTAAACGGTTTCGAAAAACTGTTTTTT. This encodes CASSLNGFEKLFF.

The chain couples TRBV27 to TRBJ1-1; TRBD1 might be the D (5 bases). Trimming left V 5 bases short and J 4 bases short, with 14 bases between. Germline V gives CDR1 MNHEY, CDR2 SMNVEV (reference sequence). The CDR3 covers 14 residues. The CDR3 region is CASSLTREGTEAFF. CDR3 nucleotide sequence: TGTGCCAGCAGTCTCACCAGGGAGGGCACTGAAGCTTTCTTT.

The V and J genes are TRBV15 and TRBJ2-3; no firm D call. This CDR3 has 12 amino acids. The germline V gene has CDR1 LNHNV and CDR2 YYDKDF (reference sequence). Trimming pared 6 bases from V and 1 base from J, leaving 5 bases between. The CDR3 loop reads CATSDGTDTQYF. CDR3 bases: TGTGCCACCAGTGATGGCACAGATACGCAGTATTTT.

CDR3 in amino acids: CASSSWRRLAGESYEQYF. CDR3 DNA sequence: TGTGCCAGCAGCTCGTGGAGGAGACTAGCGGGGGAATCCTACGAGCAGTACTTC. J is TRBJ2-7 and V is TRBV5-6; TRBD2 aligns across 12 bases. Looked up from germline, CDR1 is SGHDT and CDR2 is YYEEEE. There are 18 residues in the CDR3. The V and J ends lost 3 bases and 1 base, in that order; junction bases with no gene match: 11.